This entry features one T cell receptor beta chain sequence. Trimming removed 5 bases from V and 7 bases from J; junction bases left unmatched: 10. Germline CDR1 is PRHDT and CDR2 is FYEKMQ (reference sequence). This CDR3 contains 16 residues. Original analysis: Researchers report that nucleated cell counts were estimated from reference gene primer amplification. Data came from immunoSEQ multiplex PCR; TCRdb stores just in-frame clones and leaves some out. V, J and clone size are taken as reported in that table, and D and trimming were inferred from the DNA itself. The sample has about 22,000 clones, about 91% seen once. These data are taken from a study of blood T cell repertoires in COVID-19. Study in general: Some COVID-19 samples were acute and others convalescent; all came from the United States, Italy and Spain. Sources were T cells, B-cell-depleted T cells, or PBMCs; the material itself was cDNA or gDNA.

The TCR was taken from a woman in her 70s with active COVID-19. The J gene is TRBJ2-3, the V gene TRBV13; 12 nucleotides agree with TRBD2. Specimen: peripheral blood. The chain's CDR3 is CASSGSLAGGPYTQYF. The CDR3 DNA reads as TGTGCCAGCAGCGGAAGCCTAGCGGGAGGGCCGTATACGCAGTATTTT.